This TCR beta chain was obtained from a study of CD8 T cells in ankylosing spondylitis. The CDR3 has 18 amino acids. Germline V lookup: CDR1 SGHAT, CDR2 FQNNGV. V lost 0 bases and J lost 4; bases outside the gene matches: 9. This clonotype was detected ten times or more. The antigen remains unidentified. A quantitative 5'-RACE method, one with molecular barcodes, was used to make TCR beta libraries. TCRdb ran MiXCR on the 5' RACE reads and lists one entry per CDR3 protein. The sample lists 50,000 to 60,000 distinct CDR3 sequences; 7.4% were seen once. Overall study findings and caveats: A motif in TCR beta, a set of fewer than ten highly homologous variants, appeared characteristic of ankylosing spondylitis blood.

The specimen was blood, either unsorted or a sorted T cell fraction (not recorded which). This TCR was recovered from a female donor with ankylosing spondylitis or in good health (not recorded which). The rearrangement joins TRBV11-2 to TRBJ2-1; 10 bases are a match to TRBD2. DNA of the CDR3: TGTGCCAGCAGCTTAGATAACTTAGCGGGGGGTTCATACAATGAGCAGTTCTTC. It yields the protein CASSLDNLAGGSYNEQFF.